This T cell receptor beta chain appears in the sequencing data of a study of graft-versus-host responses after intestinal transplantation (dated by TCRdb to the early 2020s). Looking at the study overall: The transplants that recipients received were multivisceral, liver-intestinal, or isolated intestinal. Alloreactive clones were identified by sequencing pre-transplant mixed lymphocyte reaction products and comparing them with unstimulated pre-transplant donor and recipient T cells. Every recipient was given anti-thymocyte globulin induction, then maintenance tacrolimus and steroids for 2 to 4 years. Instead of going to the commercial service, samples from a few later patients were sequenced in-house on an Illumina MiSeq and processed with MiXCR. After intestinal transplantation, graft-versus-host and host-versus-graft alloreactive T cell clones in the graft, circulation and bone marrow were tracked using bulk TCR-beta CDR3 sequencing. A peak of at least 4% donor T cells among recipient peripheral blood mononuclear cells was the definition used for donor T cell macrochimerism. The cohort enrolled 20 to 30 intestinal transplant recipients including one retransplant, and a few patients lacking pretransplant specimens were excluded. Study-level results and caveats: Peak levels of circulating GvH clones were associated with declines in HvG clones early after transplant. Conclusions were limited by the relatively low number and heterogeneity of intestinal transplant patients. GvH clones turned up in recipient bone marrow, with some appearing earlier in ileal mucosa or blood, a pattern consistent with an intestinal mucosal origin. In patients with donor T cell macrochimerism, the allografts had high GvH to HvG T cell clonal ratios.

The library was built by means of the immunoSEQ multiplex PCR assay. In most patients, genomic DNA was isolated using the Qiagen DNeasy Blood and Tissue Kit and sent frozen to Adaptive Biotechnologies for TCR sequencing. High-throughput TCR-beta CDR3 sequencing of genomic DNA from most patients was performed by Adaptive Biotechnologies. As for how the authors treated the data: TCR sequencing data for over 15 patients were retrieved from Adaptive's ImmunoSEQ software; three other patients were processed with MiXCR and VDJtools. CD4 versus CD8 sorting errors were corrected by removing sequences found in both subsets at a frequency ratio below 5:1. Because the origin of CDR3 nucleotide sequences shared between donor and recipient could not be assigned, those sequences were removed. At least 2-fold expansion over unstimulated cells and a minimum CFSE-low frequency of 0.002% (template counts) or 0.001% (read counts) were required for clones to be classified as alloreactive. Clones detected in sequenced pre-transplant spleen, lymph node, or MLR CFSE-low populations of the donor or recipient were defined as mappable. The cumulative frequency of alloreactive clones was calculated as a percentage of all sequences, weighted by copy number. TCRdb provides this immuneACCESS table in a form limited to in-frame rearrangements. Some clones are lacking; in checked studies, under half of them reflect an unresolved V gene, and why the rest are absent is not known. D and trimming come from the DNA, and the V and J calls and clone size come from that table. The sample yields around 100,000 clones; roughly 84% were counted once. 0.95% of the sample belongs to the ten largest clones.

Details on this clone: It lacks a known antigen. Nothing much larger sits one base from this clone, and base qualities are not available.

A distance of 11 bases separates the germline ends of V and J, which lose 4 bases and 5 bases respectively. CDR1 and CDR2 are drawn from the germline V gene: SNHLY, FYNNEI. CDR3 length: 13 amino acids, cysteine to phenylalanine. Only the CDR3 part of the read is kept: 39 bases, read in frame from the first base. What the time point label conveys for this sample: cells obtained before transplantation from donor or recipient. CD3+CD4+ and CD3+CD8+ populations were FACS-sorted from unstimulated pre-transplant donor and recipient cells taken from spleen or lymph nodes. The chain uses TRBV2 and TRBJ1-1; the D gene cannot be named for sure. Source: unstimulated CD4+ T cells sorted from spleen or lymph node cells, taken before transplant. This sequence was found in a human donor who was the organ donor for an intestinal transplant. This receptor carries the CDR3 CASSVRKGTEAFF. The bases read TGTGCCAGCAGTGTACGGAAGGGAACTGAAGCTTTCTTT.